These 27 T cell receptor beta chains were sequenced from one sample in a study of T cells after yellow fever vaccination. In TCRdb, the 5' RACE reads were re-called with MiXCR into one record per CDR3 protein. The table has 170,000 or so distinct CDR3 sequences, 6.2% seen once. Specimen: CD4+ T cells sorted from PBMCs, collected on the day of the first yellow fever vaccination. These receptors all stem from a man between 18 and 29 years old who received the YFV17D yellow fever vaccine.

V is TRBV6-1 and J is TRBJ1-4; 9 positions agree with TRBD1. The length of the CDR3 is 16 residues. The germline V gene encodes CDR1 MNHNS and CDR2 SASEGT. After removal of 5 bases from V and 0 bases from J, the junction contained 4 bases not matched to a gene. CDR3: CASSRTGDATNEKLFF. The CDR3 DNA follows: TGTGCCAGCAGTCGGACAGGGGATGCAACTAATGAAAAACTGTTTTTT.

This clonotype has at least ten counts. V gene TRBV4-2 combines with J gene TRBJ2-6; 11 bases map to TRBD2. Germline lookup yields CDR1 LGHNA and CDR2 YNFKEQ. This CDR3 contains 17 residues. After removal of 5 bases from V and 0 bases from J, the junction contained 3 bases not matched to a gene. Here the CDR3 DNA reads TGTGCCAGCAGCAGTAGCGGGGGGGCCTCTGGGGCCAACGTCCTGACTTTC. This translates into CASSSSGGASGANVLTF.

This clonotype was picked up many times. This sequence joins TRBV6-5 and TRBJ2-5; D perhaps matches TRBD2 (6 bases). Between the trimmed V and J ends, which lost 6 bases and 2 bases, there was a span of 13 bases. The CDR3 spans 14 residues. Germline values: CDR1 MNHEY, CDR2 SVGAGI. CDR3 DNA sequence: TGTGCCAGCAGACTCGGGGGTAATCAAGAGACCCAGTACTTC. Protein product: CASRLGGNQETQYF.

Ten or more counts support this clonotype. This chain connects TRBV14 to TRBJ2-3, with D hard to call. The V gene lost 6 bases and the J gene lost 5 bases, with 6 bases spanning the gap. Germline values: CDR1 SGHDN, CDR2 FVKESK. The CDR3 length is 11 residues. The CDR3 loop reads CASRARDTQYF. The CDR3 nucleotides read TGTGCCAGCAGGGCGAGAGATACGCAGTATTTT.

Written as DNA, the CDR3 is TGTGCCAGCAGCCAAGATCTACGGCCGAACACTGAAGCTTTCTTT. It encodes CASSQDLRPNTEAFF. This chain uses TRBV4-2 with TRBJ1-1; no clear D gene. V was shortened by 0 bases and J by 1 base, with 9 bases between the two germline ends. The CDR3 has 15 residues. The V gene's germline CDR1 is LGHNA and CDR2 YNFKEQ.

This clonotype was observed many times. V gene TRBV7-2 combines with J gene TRBJ2-7, with 9 bases matching TRBD1. The junction had 2 bases not matched to a gene; V was cut back by 3 bases and J by 2 bases. The CDR3 runs to 14 residues. The germline V gene has CDR1 SGHTA and CDR2 FQGNSA. CDR3 region: CASSFDRGTYEQYF. The CDR3 DNA sequence: TGTGCCAGCAGCTTTGACAGGGGGACCTACGAGCAGTACTTC. The full variable domain, rest sourced from reference TRBV7-2 and TRBJ2-7, is GAGVSQSPSNKVTEKGKDVELRCDPISGHTALYWYRQSLGQGLEFLIYFQGNSAPDKSGLPSDRFSAERTGGSVSTLTIQRTQQEDSAVYLCASSFDRGTYEQYFGPGTRLTVT.

This clonotype was recorded many times. V usage is TRBV5-1 and J usage is TRBJ1-6; no reliable D call. Looked up from germline, CDR1 is SGHRS and CDR2 is YFSETQ. The CDR3 is made up of 14 amino acids. V lost 0 bases to trimming and J lost 7 bases, with 8 bases between them. The chain's CDR3 is CASSLDGGNSPLHF. CDR3 nucleotides: TGCGCCAGCAGCTTGGACGGAGGGAATTCACCCCTCCACTTT.

This chain links TRBV20-1 with TRBJ2-1, with D perhaps TRBD2 (6 bases). V was shortened by 1 base and J by 3 bases, with 16 bases between the two germline ends. Germline assignment: CDR1 DFQATT and CDR2 SNEGSKA (reference sequence). CDR3 length equals 16 residues. CDR3 in amino acids: CSARGYGGAVYNEQFF. The CDR3 nucleotides are TGCAGTGCTAGAGGCTATGGCGGGGCGGTCTACAATGAGCAGTTCTTC.

To note about this clonotype: A much larger clone lies one base from this, so it may be a read error. The chain is built from TRBV20-1 and TRBJ2-5, with 7 bases that match TRBD2. CDR1 and CDR2 (germline): DFQATT, SNEGSKA (reference sequence). The CDR3 runs to 15 residues. Here the CDR3 DNA reads TGCTGTGCTAGAGGGCCAGCGGGGACCCAAGAGACCCAGTACTTC. Residues: CCARGPAGTQETQYF.

This clonotype was observed at least ten times. The chain combines TRBV2 with TRBJ1-5; D might be TRBD1 (6 bases). The CDR3 consists of 15 residues. Germline CDR1 reads SNHLY; CDR2 reads FYNNEI. Deletions cut 6 bases from V and 11 bases from J, with 23 bases between. The CDR3 loop reads CASSEIQGYREAQHF. The CDR3 region has the DNA TGTGCCAGCAGCGAGATACAGGGCTACCGGGAGGCCCAGCATTTT.

This chain uses TRBV4-1 with TRBJ2-5, with 10 nucleotides matching TRBD2. CDR1 is MGHRA, CDR2 YSYEKL, per germline. This CDR3 region has 17 residues. The V and J ends lost 0 bases and 3 bases, in that order; junction bases with no gene match: 7. The CDR3 is CASSQDLIAGGEETQYF. Here the CDR3 DNA reads TGCGCCAGCAGCCAAGATTTGATAGCGGGGGGCGAAGAGACCCAGTACTTC.

Many counts were recorded for this clonotype. This CDR3 reads CASSSPALQETQYF. CDR3 nucleotides: TGTGCCAGCAGTTCTCCGGCCTTACAAGAGACCCAGTACTTC. The chain is built from TRBV28 and TRBJ2-5, with unresolved D. From germline, CDR1 is MDHEN and CDR2 SYDVKM. The CDR3 covers 14 residues. V was pared by 4 bases and J by 2 bases, with 11 bases between.

Ten or more counts support this clonotype. The chain combines TRBV11-3 with TRBJ2-2, with TRBD2 identical over 11 bases. CDR1 and CDR2 (germline): SGHNT, YENEEA. There are 14 residues in the CDR3. J lost 7 bases, V lost 5 bases, and 3 bases had no gene match. CDR3 nucleotide sequence: TGTGCCAGCAGCGGGGGACTAGCGGACGGGGAGCTGTTTTTT. Translated, it gives CASSGGLADGELFF.

V gene TRBV5-1 combines with J gene TRBJ2-3, with 8 bases that match TRBD1. The junction had 8 bases not matched to a gene; V was cut back by 4 bases and J by 4 bases. Germline V gene data show CDR1 as SGHRS and CDR2 as YFSETQ. The CDR3 is 15 amino acids. The CDR3 region has the DNA TGCGCCAGCAGCGCGCAGGGGGCTGGGGCAGATACGCAGTATTTT. The encoded protein is CASSAQGAGADTQYF.

This clonotype was seen ten or more times. The V and J genes are TRBV20-1 and TRBJ1-1, with 9 bases aligning to TRBD1. From germline, CDR1 is DFQATT and CDR2 SNEGSKA (reference sequence). This CDR3 comprises 12 residues. With V trimmed by 6 bases and J by 10 bases, 9 bases remained unmatched. The CDR3 DNA follows: TGCAGTGCAGCCACAGGGGGCGCGGGAGCTTTCTTT. Protein product: CSAATGGAGAFF.

The chain uses TRBV27 and TRBJ2-7; the D call may be TRBD1 or TRBD2 (5 bases each). Germline-derived CDR1 and CDR2 are MNHEY and SMNVEV (reference sequence). The germline V and J ends were trimmed by 6 bases and 0 bases, with 12 bases remaining between them. The CDR3 loop spans 14 amino acids. The CDR3 protein is CASSARGTSYEQYF. DNA for the CDR3: TGTGCCAGCAGCGCCAGAGGGACCTCCTACGAGCAGTACTTC.

This clonotype came up many times. The chain carries TRBV7-2 and TRBJ1-5, with D maybe TRBD1 (5 bases). Per germline, CDR1 SGHTA and CDR2 FQGNSA. Trimming cost V 6 bases and J 4 bases, with 16 bases left between them. The CDR3 contains 15 residues. The CDR3 region has the DNA TGTGCCAGCAGTTTCACAGGTCCTTTTAATCAGCCCCAGCATTTT. Amino acids: CASSFTGPFNQPQHF.

This clonotype appeared a few times. V usage is TRBV18 and J usage is TRBJ2-4; D gene uncertain. The CDR3 has 14 amino acids. The V gene's germline CDR1 is KGHSH and CDR2 LQKENI. V was cut by 3 bases and J by 0 bases, with 6 bases left in between. The CDR3 bases are TGTGCCAGCTCACCTGATCTAGCCAAAAACATTCAGTACTTC. Protein product: CASSPDLAKNIQYF. The full variable domain, its missing parts supplied by reference TRBV18 and TRBJ2-4, is NAGVMQNPRHLVRRRGQEARLRCSPMKGHSHVYWYRQLPEEGLKFMVYLQKENIIDESGMPKERFSAEFPKEGPSILRIQQVVRGDSAAYFCASSPDLAKNIQYFGAGTRLSVL.

This clonotype showed up just a few times. The V and J genes are TRBV5-1 and TRBJ2-7; the D is unclear. The V gene's germline CDR1 is SGHRS and CDR2 YFSETQ. Trimming pared 0 bases from V and 2 bases from J, leaving 9 bases between. The CDR3 extends over 14 amino acids. CDR3 in DNA: TGCGCCAGCAGCTTGGAGGCCGGTCCCTACGAGCAGTACTTC. Protein: CASSLEAGPYEQYF. The full variable domain, in which reference TRBV5-1 and TRBJ2-7 provide the parts outside the CDR3, is KAGVTQTPRYLIKTRGQQVTLSCSPISGHRSVSWYQQTPGQGLQFLFEYFSETQRNKGNFPGRFSGRQFSNSRSEMNVSTLELGDSALYLCASSLEAGPYEQYFGPGTRLTVT.

The chain is built from TRBV20-1 and TRBJ2-5, with D perhaps TRBD1 (6 bases). Germline CDR1 is DFQATT and CDR2 is SNEGSKA (reference sequence). Trimming took off 6 bases at V and 2 bases at J, with 13 bases between the two ends. This CDR3 spans 13 amino acids. CDR3 nucleotide sequence: TGCAGTGCCCGTCGGACAGCTCAAGAGACCCAGTACTTC. It is translated as CSARRTAQETQYF.

This sequence joins TRBV5-1 and TRBJ1-1; D is unclear. CDR3 length: 11 amino acids. Germline loops: CDR1 SGHRS, CDR2 YFSETQ. V lost 4 bases, J lost 8 bases, and 9 bases lay in between. CDR3 residues: CASSNTREAFF. The DNA of the CDR3 is TGCGCCAGCAGCAATACACGGGAAGCTTTCTTT.

This clonotype was recorded at least ten times. The V gene is TRBV5-6, the J gene TRBJ2-3, with a tentative D call TRBD2 (6 bases). Germline assignment: CDR1 SGHDT and CDR2 YYEEEE. V was cut by 1 base and J by 7 bases, with 22 bases left in between. This CDR3 comprises 17 residues. The CDR3 DNA reads as TGTGCCAGCAGCTTGCTTCAGAAACGGGGGATGAGGCATACGCAGTATTTT. This translates into CASSLLQKRGMRHTQYF.

This clonotype was counted a few times. V gene TRBV7-2 combines with J gene TRBJ2-3, with 10 bases fitting TRBD2. The germline V gene encodes CDR1 SGHTA and CDR2 FQGNSA. The CDR3 runs to 15 residues. The J segment lost 13 bases and the V segment lost 4 bases, leaving 14 bases of the junction unmatched. CDR3 coding DNA: TGTGCCAGCAGCTCACTAGCGGGGTACAGATACGTGGAGTATTTT. It is translated as CASSSLAGYRYVEYF. Full variable domain (rest looked up from reference TRBV7-2 and TRBJ2-3): GAGVSQSPSNKVTEKGKDVELRCDPISGHTALYWYRQSLGQGLEFLIYFQGNSAPDKSGLPSDRFSAERTGGSVSTLTIQRTQQEDSAVYLCASSSLAGYRYVEYFGPGTRLTVL.

The V call is TRBV5-1, the J call TRBJ1-6; TRBD1 agrees at 10 bases. Germline assignment: CDR1 SGHRS and CDR2 YFSETQ. V lost 3 bases and J lost 10; bases outside the gene matches: 10. The CDR3 is made up of 16 amino acids. The CDR3 DNA reads as TGCGCCAGCAGCTCGGGACAGGGGAACAAAAAGTCACCCCTCCACTTT. Amino acid sequence: CASSSGQGNKKSPLHF.

This clonotype was counted only a few times. The chain has TRBV20-1 and TRBJ1-1; D perhaps matches TRBD1 (6 bases). The CDR3 runs to 15 residues. Germline V lookup: CDR1 DFQATT, CDR2 SNEGSKA (reference sequence). Deletions cut 3 bases from V and 4 bases from J, with 18 bases between. CDR3 nucleotide sequence: TGCAGTGCTAGGCCCCCCCGAGGGGGTAGCACTGAAGCTTTCTTT. Protein: CSARPPRGGSTEAFF.

This clonotype has at least ten counts. This sequence joins TRBV11-2 and TRBJ2-5; 10 bases are a match to TRBD2. Germline CDR1 SGHAT, CDR2 FQNNGV. Trimming removed 7 bases from V and 5 bases from J; junction bases left unmatched: 16. This CDR3 is built from 17 residues. This CDR3 is CASKISPVAGGGETQYF. CDR3 nucleotides: TGTGCCAGCAAAATCAGTCCGGTAGCGGGGGGCGGCGAGACCCAGTACTTC.

The chain links TRBV14 to TRBJ2-5, with TRBD1 matching 11 bases. In germline, CDR1 is SGHDN, CDR2 FVKESK. V was pared by 2 bases and J by 3 bases, with 5 bases of the junction left unmatched. The length of the CDR3 is 16 residues. The CDR3 sequence: CASSQLGQGGKETQYF. For the CDR3, the DNA is TGTGCCAGCAGCCAATTGGGACAGGGGGGTAAAGAGACCCAGTACTTC.